The 8 T cell receptor beta chains below all came from one sample that was sequenced in a study of shared clonotypes between healthy human individuals. Assay: immunoSEQ multiplex PCR; the TCRdb copy retains only in-frame clones and omits some. This table holds fewer than 2.5 million clones, over 85% found once. Material for sequencing was naive CD4+ T cells from PBMCs. Indicated subset: CD45RA+ positively selected. These receptors were taken from a man between 18 and 35 years old in good health. Some clones in this sample may be carry-over from other donors' samples.

Only one count was recorded for this clone. The J gene is TRBJ1-2, the V gene TRBV6-1, with D possibly matching TRBD1 (6 bases). With 4 bases removed from V and 5 bases from J, the gap between germline ends came to 14 bases. CDR3 length equals 14 residues. Germline V CDR1 and CDR2: MNHNS, SASEGT. The CDR3 nucleotides are TGTGCCAGCAGTGCTTGGACAGAAGCATATGGCTACACCTTC. Translated, it gives CASSAWTEAYGYTF.

This chain joins TRBV25-1 and TRBJ2-7; the D call may be TRBD1 or TRBD2 (5 bases each). CDR1 is MGHDK and CDR2 is SYGVNS in the germline V gene. The CDR3 is 11 residues long. Trimming took 4 bases from V and 8 from J, leaving 9 bases between them. The CDR3 reads CASSAGTQQYF. The CDR3 region has the DNA TGTGCCAGCAGTGCCGGGACCCAGCAGTACTTC.

A word on this clone: Other DNA sequences in the same sample also yield this CDR3. The rearrangement links TRBV28 to TRBJ2-7, with 9 bases identical to TRBD1. This CDR3 is 15 amino acids long. Per the germline V gene, CDR1 is MDHEN and CDR2 is SYDVKM. J gave up 0 bases and V 5 bases, and 5 bases lay outside the gene matches. CDR3 in amino acids: CASSAPGQGSYEQYF. The CDR3 bases are TGTGCCAGCAGTGCTCCGGGACAGGGCTCCTACGAGCAGTACTTC.

V gene TRBV21-1 combines with J gene TRBJ2-7. TRBV21-1 is a pseudogene. CDR3 length equals 17 residues. This CDR3 reads CASSKGDPTGAPYEQYF. DNA of the CDR3: TGTGCCAGCAGCAAGGGGGATCCCACCGGAGCTCCCTACGAGCAGTACTTC.

The J gene is TRBJ1-3, the V gene TRBV28, with D perhaps matching TRBD1 (5 bases). The CDR3 contains 13 residues. Germline V gene data show CDR1 as MDHEN and CDR2 as SYDVKM. Trimming removed 11 bases from V and 4 bases from J, with 15 bases in between. The CDR3 loop reads CAGRGARGNTIYF. In nucleotides, the CDR3 is TGTGCCGGAAGAGGGGCGAGAGGAAACACCATATATTTT.

This chain links TRBV23-1 with TRBJ1-2, with D uncertain. TRBV23-1 is an open reading frame whose function is uncertain. The CDR3 extends over 14 amino acids. Trimming pared 4 bases from V and 4 bases from J, leaving 13 bases between. This CDR3 reads CASSLTAASYGYTF. The CDR3 DNA sequence: TGCGCCAGCAGTCTCACAGCCGCCTCCTATGGCTACACCTTC.

The V gene is TRBV19, the J gene TRBJ1-2; 7 bases map to TRBD1. The CDR3 consists of 15 residues. Germline-derived CDR1 and CDR2 are LNHDA and SQIVND (reference sequence). J was trimmed by 0 bases and V by 5 bases; bases with no gene match: 6. The CDR3 is CASSQTGTSNYGYTF. As DNA, the CDR3 is TGTGCCAGTAGTCAGACAGGGACCTCTAACTATGGCTACACCTTC.

The count of this clone is one. The CDR3 protein is CASSRWTEATNEKLFF. CDR3 in DNA: TGTGCCAGTAGCCGGTGGACGGAAGCAACTAATGAAAAACTGTTTTTT. V gene TRBV19 combines with J gene TRBJ1-4; the D is unclear. Germline V gives CDR1 LNHDA, CDR2 SQIVND (reference sequence). Deletions cut 6 bases from V and 0 bases from J, with 14 bases between. The CDR3 is 16 amino acids.